The following is a T cell receptor beta chain sequence with its context. V was trimmed by 7 bases and J by 3 bases, leaving 15 bases between them. CDR3 length: 14 amino acids. Germline V gives CDR1 LNHDA, CDR2 SQIVND (reference sequence). This record comes from a study of cytomegalovirus exposure and HLA in healthy donors. For the study at large: Out of 180 million or so T cells, an earlier analysis found about 100 million unique TCR beta sequences in total.

PCR employed 60 Vbeta and 13 Jbeta primers. Measured with immunoSEQ multiplex PCR; TCRdb has only the in-frame clones, and not every one. The table includes around 160,000 clones, 70% to 90% detected once. This TCR came from a young man in good health and CMV-seropositive. This chain connects TRBV19 to TRBJ1-1; a possible D gene is TRBD1 (5 bases). The sample was PBMCs. CDR3 loop: CASTQGLFDTEAFF. The CDR3 coding sequence is TGTGCCAGTACCCAGGGACTTTTTGACACTGAAGCTTTCTTT.